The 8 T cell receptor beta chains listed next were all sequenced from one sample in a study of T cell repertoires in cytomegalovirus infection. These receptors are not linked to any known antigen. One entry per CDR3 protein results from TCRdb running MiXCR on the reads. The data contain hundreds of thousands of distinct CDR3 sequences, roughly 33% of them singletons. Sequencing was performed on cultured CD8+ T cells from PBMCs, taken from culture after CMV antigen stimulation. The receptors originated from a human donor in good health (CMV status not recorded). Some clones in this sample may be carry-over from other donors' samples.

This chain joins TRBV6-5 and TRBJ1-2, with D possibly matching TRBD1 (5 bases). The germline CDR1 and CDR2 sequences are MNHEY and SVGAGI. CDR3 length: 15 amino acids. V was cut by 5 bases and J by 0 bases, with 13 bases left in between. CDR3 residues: CASSTEGKTNYGYTF. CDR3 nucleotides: TGTGCCAGCAGTACTGAGGGGAAAACTAACTATGGCTACACCTTC.

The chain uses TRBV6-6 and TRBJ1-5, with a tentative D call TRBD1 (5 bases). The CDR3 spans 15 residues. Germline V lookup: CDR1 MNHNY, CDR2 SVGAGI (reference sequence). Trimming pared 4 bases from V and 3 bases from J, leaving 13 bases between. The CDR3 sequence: CASSSPGHFNQPQHF. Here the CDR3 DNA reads TGTGCCAGCAGTTCCCCCGGACACTTCAATCAGCCCCAGCATTTT.

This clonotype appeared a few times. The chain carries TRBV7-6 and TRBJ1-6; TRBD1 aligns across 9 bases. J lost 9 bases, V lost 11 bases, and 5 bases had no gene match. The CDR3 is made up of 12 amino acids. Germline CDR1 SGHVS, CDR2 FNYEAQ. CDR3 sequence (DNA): TGTGCCTCTAGACAGGGGGGTTCACCCCTCCACTTT. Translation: CASRQGGSPLHF.

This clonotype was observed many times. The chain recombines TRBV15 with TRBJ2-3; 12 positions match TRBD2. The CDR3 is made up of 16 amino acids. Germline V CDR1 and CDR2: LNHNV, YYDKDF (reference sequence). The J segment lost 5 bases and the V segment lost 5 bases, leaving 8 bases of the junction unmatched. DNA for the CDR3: TGTGCCACCAGCGGCGAACTAGCGGGGGGCGGAGATACGCAGTATTTT. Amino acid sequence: CATSGELAGGGDTQYF. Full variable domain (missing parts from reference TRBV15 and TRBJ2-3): DAMVIQNPRYQVTQFGKPVTLSCSQTLNHNVMYWYQQKSSQAPKLLFHYYDKDFNNEADTPDNFQSRRPNTSFCFLDIRSPGLGDTAMYLCATSGELAGGGDTQYFGPGTRLTVL.

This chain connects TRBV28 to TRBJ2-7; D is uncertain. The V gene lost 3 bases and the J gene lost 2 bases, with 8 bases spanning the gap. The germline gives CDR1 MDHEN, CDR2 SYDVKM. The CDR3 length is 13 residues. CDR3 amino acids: CASSFNGPYEQYV. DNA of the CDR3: TGTGCCAGCAGTTTTAACGGGCCCTACGAGCAGTACGTC.

As DNA, the CDR3 is TGTGCCATCAGTGGAAGCACAGATACGCAGTATTTT. Its translation is CAISGSTDTQYF. This sequence joins TRBV10-3 and TRBJ2-3; D unresolved. The CDR3 sequence is 12 residues long. Trimming removed 4 bases at V and 0 bases at J, with 2 bases between. Germline V gene sequence: CDR1 ENHRY, CDR2 SYGVKD.

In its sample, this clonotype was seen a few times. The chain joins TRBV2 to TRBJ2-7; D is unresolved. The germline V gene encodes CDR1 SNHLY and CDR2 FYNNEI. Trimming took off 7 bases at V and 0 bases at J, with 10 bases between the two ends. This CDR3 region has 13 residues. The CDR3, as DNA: TGTGCCAGCATGGGCAGGACCTCCTACGAGCAGTACTTC. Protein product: CASMGRTSYEQYF.

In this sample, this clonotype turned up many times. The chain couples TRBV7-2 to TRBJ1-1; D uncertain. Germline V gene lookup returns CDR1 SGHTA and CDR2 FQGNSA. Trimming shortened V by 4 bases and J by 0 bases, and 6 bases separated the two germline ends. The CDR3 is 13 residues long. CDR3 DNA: TGTGCCAGCAGCTATACACTGAACACTGAAGCTTTCTTT. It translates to CASSYTLNTEAFF.